One and the same sample provided the 26 T cell receptor beta chains below, sequenced in a study of shared clonotypes between healthy human individuals. TCRdb's table, derived via immunoSEQ multiplex PCR, lists solely in-frame clones and lacks some. Of fewer than 550,000 clones in the sample, about 80% were seen once. Sequencing was performed on PBMCs. The receptors come from a woman in her thirties or forties in good health. Some clones in this sample may be carry-over from other donors' samples.

Note on this clone: One junction end disagrees with the germline gene, perhaps due to a read error. The chain recombines TRBV28 with TRBJ1-4, with TRBD1 as a possible D gene (5 bases). CDR3 length: 13 amino acids. Germline loops: CDR1 MDHEN, CDR2 SYDVKM. The DNA of the CDR3 is TGTGCCAGCAGTACCCCCCGGGCCAGGGTCCCCGCTTTT. The encoded protein is CASSTPRARVPAF.

The chain joins TRBV28 to TRBJ2-7; D may be TRBD1 or TRBD2 (5 bases each). The germline gives CDR1 MDHEN, CDR2 SYDVKM. The CDR3 is 15 residues long. The V end was cut by 3 bases, the J end by 2 bases, with 14 bases between. The CDR3 reads CASSLRDLVTYEQYF. In DNA, the CDR3 is TGTGCCAGCAGTTTGAGGGACCTCGTGACCTACGAGCAGTACTTC.

The chain joins TRBV7-8 to TRBJ2-3, with 8 bases that match TRBD1. The V and J ends lost 0 bases and 2 bases, in that order; junction bases with no gene match: 4. The CDR3 runs 16 residues. Germline V lookup: CDR1 SGHVS, CDR2 FQNEAQ. This chain's CDR3 is CASSLAPTGDTDTQYF. CDR3 coding DNA: TGTGCCAGCAGCTTAGCCCCGACAGGGGACACAGATACGCAGTATTTT.

Comments on this clone: The same CDR3 can be traced to other DNA sequences in this sample. The rearrangement joins TRBV10-3 to TRBJ2-1; D unclear. The CDR3 runs to 13 residues. Germline-derived CDR1 and CDR2 are ENHRY and SYGVKD. Trimming removed 5 bases from V and 8 bases from J, with 13 bases in between. CDR3 residues: CAISQGGEDEQFF. CDR3 nucleotides: TGTGCCATCAGTCAAGGTGGAGAGGATGAGCAGTTCTTC.

Concerning this clone: This sequence may be a read error, since a much larger clone differs from it by one base. V is TRBV6-1 and J is TRBJ2-5, with 7 bases that match TRBD1. This CDR3 has 12 amino acids. Germline CDR1 MNHNS, CDR2 SASEGT. CDR3 protein: CAGSRQGETQYF. The CDR3 DNA sequence: TGTGCCGGCAGCCGACAGGGAGAGACCCAGTACTTC.

The J gene is TRBJ2-6, the V gene TRBV2; D is ambiguous. V was pared by 5 bases and J by 4 bases, with 9 bases between. This CDR3 contains 14 residues. CDR1 and CDR2 from the germline V gene are SNHLY and FYNNEI. The CDR3 region is CASSMGSGANVLTF. The CDR3 coding sequence is TGTGCCAGCAGTATGGGTTCAGGGGCCAACGTCCTGACTTTC.

The rearrangement joins TRBV28 to TRBJ2-2, with D uncertain. The V end lost 6 bases, the J end lost 6 bases, and 8 bases lay between the germline ends. The CDR3 totals 12 residues. Germline assignment: CDR1 MDHEN and CDR2 SYDVKM. The CDR3 nucleotides read TGTGCCAGCAGAGGATATCCCGGGGAGCTGTTTTTT. Translating it yields CASRGYPGELFF.

This chain uses TRBV11-1 with TRBJ2-2; 11 bases agree with TRBD2. From germline, CDR1 is SGHAT and CDR2 FQDESV (reference sequence). The ends lost 5 bases at V and 3 bases at J; junction bases unmatched: 5. The CDR3 extends over 16 amino acids. CDR3 bases: TGTGCCAGCAGCGCCCTAGCGGGAGGTGACACCGGGGAGCTGTTTTTT. This gives the protein CASSALAGGDTGELFF.

This clone appeared many times. J is TRBJ2-2 and V is TRBV28; 11 nucleotides line up with TRBD1. With 5 bases clipped from V and 6 bases from J, the junction kept 5 bases outside the gene matches. The CDR3 is made up of 15 amino acids. Germline V lookup: CDR1 MDHEN, CDR2 SYDVKM. CDR3 sequence: CASSRGTGGAGELFF. The CDR3 DNA reads TGTGCCAGCAGTCGCGGGACAGGGGGTGCCGGGGAGCTGTTTTTT.

This clone was observed a few times. The chain has TRBV29-1 and TRBJ2-1; no reliable D call. CDR1 SQVTM and CDR2 ANQGSEA come from the germline V gene. CDR3 length: 11 residues. The CDR3 loop reads CSEERIGEQFF. In nucleotides, the CDR3 is TGCAGTGAAGAACGGATCGGCGAGCAGTTCTTC.

The chain carries TRBV2 and TRBJ1-2; D is ambiguous. V shed 6 bases and J shed 8 bases, with 10 bases lying between them. This CDR3 spans 11 amino acids. Germline V gene sequence: CDR1 SNHLY, CDR2 FYNNEI. The CDR3 nucleotides are TGTGCCAGCAGCCTGACATTAGGCTACACCTTC. It specifies CASSLTLGYTF.

The gene calls are TRBV11-2 and TRBJ2-7; D possibly corresponds to TRBD1 (6 bases). V was shortened by 0 bases and J by 4 bases, with 19 bases between the two germline ends. The germline V gene has CDR1 SGHAT and CDR2 FQNNGV. The CDR3 spans 17 residues. The CDR3 DNA reads as TGTGCCAGCAGCTTAGATAGATGGGGGCAGGGTGGATACGAGCAGTACTTC. Its translation: CASSLDRWGQGGYEQYF. Supplemented by reference TRBV11-2 and TRBJ2-7, the full variable domain reads EAGVAQSPRYKIIEKRQSVAFWCNPISGHATLYWYQQILGQGPKLLIQFQNNGVVDDSQLPKDRFSAERLKGVDSTLKIQPAKLEDSAVYLCASSLDRWGQGGYEQYFGPGTRLTVT.

This chain links TRBV6-4 with TRBJ1-2, with TRBD1 matching 7 bases. The CDR3 is made up of 14 amino acids. CDR1 and CDR2 (germline): MRHNA, SNTAGT. V lost 6 bases, J lost 1 base, and 5 bases stayed unmatched. DNA for the CDR3: TGTGCCAGCAGCACCACAGGGGTTAACTATGGCTACACCTTC. Translating it yields CASSTTGVNYGYTF.

This clone is a singleton in its sample. The chain combines TRBV28 with TRBJ1-3; no reliable D call. Trimming cost V 6 bases and J 0 bases, with 15 bases left between them. The CDR3 extends over 16 amino acids. Germline assignment: CDR1 MDHEN and CDR2 SYDVKM. The CDR3 DNA follows: TGTGCCAGCAGACCTATACGTACAGCCTCTGGAAACACCATATATTTT. It specifies CASRPIRTASGNTIYF.

The genes are TRBV4-2 and TRBJ2-3; 8 bases are shared with TRBD2. The CDR3 consists of 17 residues. CDR1 is LGHNA, CDR2 YNFKEQ, per germline. Trimming cost V 0 bases and J 4 bases; bases outside gene matches: 9. This CDR3 is CASSQDTGRAIADTQYF. DNA of the CDR3: TGTGCCAGCAGCCAAGATACCGGGAGGGCCATCGCAGATACGCAGTATTTT.

The CDR3 DNA reads TGTGCCAGCAGCTTGGATGGGGGTTCCGAAAAACTGTTTTTT. This translates into CASSLDGGSEKLFF. This chain joins TRBV5-4 and TRBJ1-4; a possible D gene is TRBD1 (5 bases). The CDR3 consists of 14 residues. V was cut by 0 bases and J by 8 bases, with 11 bases left in between. Germline CDR1 is SGHNT and CDR2 is YYREEE (reference sequence).

The table lists this clone with a few counts. V gene TRBV6-1 combines with J gene TRBJ1-4; D call uncertain. V gave up 2 bases and J gave up 7 bases, with 5 bases separating them. Germline values: CDR1 MNHNS, CDR2 SASEGT. The CDR3 contains 12 residues. In DNA form, the CDR3 reads TGTGCCAGCAGTGAAATCTTTGAAAAACTGTTTTTT. The encoded protein is CASSEIFEKLFF.

This rearrangement joins TRBV18 to TRBJ2-6; 7 nucleotides line up with TRBD1. Germline V gene lookup returns CDR1 KGHSH and CDR2 LQKENI. This CDR3 is 17 amino acids long. V trimming: 5 bases; J trimming: 2 bases; junction bases outside the gene matches: 9. The CDR3 loop is CASSSVTGTTGANVLTF. CDR3 bases: TGTGCCAGCTCAAGTGTGACAGGGACGACTGGGGCCAACGTCCTGACTTTC.

V and J are TRBV28 and TRBJ1-1; possible D gene TRBD1, 5 bases. Trimming took 1 base from V and 4 from J, leaving 13 bases between them. Germline assignment: CDR1 MDHEN and CDR2 SYDVKM. This CDR3 comprises 15 residues. Here the CDR3 reads CASSLSGGDPTEAFF. Here the CDR3 DNA reads TGTGCCAGCAGTTTATCTGGGGGGGATCCCACTGAAGCTTTCTTT.

The rearrangement joins TRBV28 to TRBJ2-1; 8 positions agree with TRBD2. The CDR3 runs 15 residues. The V and J ends lost 8 bases and 3 bases, in that order; junction bases with no gene match: 9. The germline V gene encodes CDR1 MDHEN and CDR2 SYDVKM. DNA for the CDR3: TGTGCCAGCCCGCCGGGGGGGCCCTTCTACAATGAGCAGTTCTTC. This encodes CASPPGGPFYNEQFF.

The V call is TRBV9, the J call TRBJ2-7, with D perhaps being TRBD1 or TRBD2 (5 bases each). The ends were cut back, 0 bases at V and 6 bases at J, with 13 bases in the middle. CDR1 SGDLS and CDR2 YYNGEE come from the germline V gene. This CDR3 spans 14 amino acids. This chain's CDR3 is CASSVGGVRPEQYF. The CDR3 DNA follows: TGTGCCAGCAGCGTAGGAGGGGTCCGCCCCGAGCAGTACTTC. The whole variable domain, remainder taken from reference TRBV9 and TRBJ2-7, is DSGVTQTPKHLITATGQRVTLRCSPRSGDLSVYWYQQSLDQGLQFLIQYYNGEERAKGNILERFSAQQFPDLHSELNLSSLELGDSALYFCASSVGGVRPEQYFGPGTRLTVT.

This chain joins TRBV7-2 and TRBJ2-7, with D tentatively TRBD2 (5 bases). This CDR3 is built from 16 residues. V was pared by 2 bases and J by 3 bases, with 17 bases between. From germline, CDR1 is SGHTA and CDR2 FQGNSA. The CDR3 DNA reads as TGTGCCAGCAGCTTATCCCTGGCGGGCCGTCGCTACGAGCAGTACTTC. The encoded protein is CASSLSLAGRRYEQYF.

This rearrangement joins TRBV5-1 to TRBJ1-3; unclear D gene. CDR1 is SGHRS and CDR2 is YFSETQ in the germline V gene. The V gene lost 4 bases and the J gene lost 0 bases, with 11 bases spanning the gap. The CDR3 covers 15 residues. The CDR3 sequence is CASSKGLNSGNTIYF. The CDR3 bases are TGCGCCAGCAGCAAAGGGTTAAACTCTGGAAACACCATATATTTT.

This chain connects TRBV9 to TRBJ2-1, with 9 positions matching TRBD2. Germline CDR1 reads SGDLS; CDR2 reads YYNGEE. Unmatched junction bases numbered 9, after V lost 1 base and J lost 10 bases. The CDR3 is made up of 15 amino acids. CDR3 loop: CASSVSGRPSGEQFF. The CDR3 region has the DNA TGTGCCAGCAGCGTAAGCGGGAGGCCGTCCGGCGAGCAGTTCTTC.

This clone appeared a single time. The chain uses TRBV5-1 and TRBJ2-2; D unresolved. The CDR3 is made up of 14 amino acids. Germline CDR1 is SGHRS and CDR2 is YFSETQ. V was cut by 1 base and J by 1 base, with 5 bases left in between. This CDR3 is CASSLRENTGELFF. The CDR3 DNA reads TGCGCCAGCAGCTTGAGAGAGAACACCGGGGAGCTGTTTTTT.

A word on this clone: The junction departs from germline at one end; a sequencing error may be responsible. The genes are TRBV9 and TRBJ2-3, with D hard to call. This CDR3 is built from 14 residues. CDR1 is SGDLS and CDR2 is YYNGEE in the germline V gene. The CDR3 region has the DNA TGTGCCAGCAGCGCCCTACCGAGCACGGATACGCAGTATTTT. This translates into CASSALPSTDTQYF.